This T cell receptor beta chain was captured by sequencing in a study of blood T cell repertoires in COVID-19. Authors' analysis steps: Scientists estimated how many nucleated cells there were by amplifying reference gene primers. Profiled with immunoSEQ multiplex PCR; TCRdb holds only in-frame clones, not every one. V and J calls and clone size follow that table, whereas D and trimming were derived from the DNA. Among 130,000 to 150,000 clones listed, around 80% were seen once. The CDR3 contains 13 residues. Looked up from germline, CDR1 is SQVTM and CDR2 is ANQGSEA. After removal of 7 bases from V and 3 bases from J, the junction contained 6 bases not matched to a gene.

The chain carries TRBV29-1 and TRBJ2-4; TRBD1 matches at 7 bases. The source is a man between 60 and 75 years old with active or convalescent COVID-19. The sample was peripheral blood. The CDR3, as DNA: TGCAGCGCAGTATGGGACAGCAAAAACATTCAGTACTTC. The encoded protein is CSAVWDSKNIQYF. Using reference TRBV29-1 and TRBJ2-4 for the parts outside the CDR3, the full variable domain is SAVISQKPSRDICQRGTSLTIQCQVDSQVTMMFWYRQQPGQSLTLIATANQGSEATYESGFVIDKFPISRPNLTFSTLTVSNMSPEDSSIYLCSAVWDSKNIQYFGAGTRLSVL.